This T cell receptor (beta chain) was sequenced for a study of beta chain features in type 1 diabetes. Isolated RNA was reverse transcribed in full, so expressed TCRB transcripts were sequenced. Data came from immunoSEQ multiplex PCR; TCRdb stores just in-frame clones and leaves some out. The sample holds around 430,000 clones, approximately 31% seen once. The CDR3 extends over 13 amino acids. Germline assignment: CDR1 GTSNPN and CDR2 SVGIG (reference sequence). V lost 0 bases and J 4 bases, leaving 9 bases between the germline ends. The sequence derives from a man aged 18-30 years in good health. Sequencing was carried out using naive CD4+ T cells from blood. This chain links TRBV30 with TRBJ1-2; TRBD1 might be the D (5 bases). This CDR3 is CAWSVQELYGYTF. The CDR3 nucleotides are TGTGCCTGGAGTGTACAGGAACTCTATGGCTACACCTTC.